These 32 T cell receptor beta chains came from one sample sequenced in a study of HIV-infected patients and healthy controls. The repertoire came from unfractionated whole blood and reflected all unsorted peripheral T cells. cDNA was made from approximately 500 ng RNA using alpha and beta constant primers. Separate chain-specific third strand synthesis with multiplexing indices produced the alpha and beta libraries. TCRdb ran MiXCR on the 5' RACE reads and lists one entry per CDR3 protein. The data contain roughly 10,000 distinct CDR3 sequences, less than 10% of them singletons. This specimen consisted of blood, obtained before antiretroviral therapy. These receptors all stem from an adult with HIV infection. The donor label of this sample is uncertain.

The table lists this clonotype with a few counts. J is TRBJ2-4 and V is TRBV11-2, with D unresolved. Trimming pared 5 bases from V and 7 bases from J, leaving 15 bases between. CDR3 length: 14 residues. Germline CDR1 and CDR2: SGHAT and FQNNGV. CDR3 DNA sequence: TGTGCCAGCAGCCCGAACGGGCCGAGTAACATTCAGTACTTC. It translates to CASSPNGPSNIQYF.

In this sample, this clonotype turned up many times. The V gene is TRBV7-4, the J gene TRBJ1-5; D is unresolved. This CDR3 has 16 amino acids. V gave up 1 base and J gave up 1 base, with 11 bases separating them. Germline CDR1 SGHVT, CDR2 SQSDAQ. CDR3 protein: CASSLEVRWSNQPQHF. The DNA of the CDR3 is TGTGCCAGCAGCTTAGAGGTTAGGTGGAGCAATCAGCCCCAGCATTTT.

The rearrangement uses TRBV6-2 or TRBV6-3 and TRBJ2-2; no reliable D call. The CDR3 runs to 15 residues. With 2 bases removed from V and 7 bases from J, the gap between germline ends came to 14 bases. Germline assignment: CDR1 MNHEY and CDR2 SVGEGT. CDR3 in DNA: TGTGCCAGCAGTTACGTTAGAGCAACGGGCGGGGAGCTGTTTTTT. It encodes CASSYVRATGGELFF.

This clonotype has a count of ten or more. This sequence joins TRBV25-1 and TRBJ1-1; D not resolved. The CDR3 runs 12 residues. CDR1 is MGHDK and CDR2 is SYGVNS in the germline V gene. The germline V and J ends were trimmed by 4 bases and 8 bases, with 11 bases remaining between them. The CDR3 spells CASSVLGREAFF. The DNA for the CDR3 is TGTGCCAGCAGTGTCCTCGGCCGCGAAGCTTTCTTT.

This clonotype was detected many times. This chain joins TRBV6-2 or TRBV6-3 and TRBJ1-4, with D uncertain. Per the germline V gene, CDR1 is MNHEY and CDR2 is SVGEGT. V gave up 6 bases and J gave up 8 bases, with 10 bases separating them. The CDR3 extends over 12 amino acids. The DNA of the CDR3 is TGTGCCAGCAGCCCCCCGAGGGAAAAACTGTTTTTT. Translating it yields CASSPPREKLFF.

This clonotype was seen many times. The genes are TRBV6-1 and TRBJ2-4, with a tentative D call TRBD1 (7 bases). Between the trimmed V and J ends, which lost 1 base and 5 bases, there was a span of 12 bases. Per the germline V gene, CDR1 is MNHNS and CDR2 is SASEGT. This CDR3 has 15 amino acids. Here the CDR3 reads CASSEVEGAQNIQYF. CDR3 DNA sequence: TGTGCCAGCAGTGAAGTGGAGGGGGCCCAAAACATTCAGTACTTC.

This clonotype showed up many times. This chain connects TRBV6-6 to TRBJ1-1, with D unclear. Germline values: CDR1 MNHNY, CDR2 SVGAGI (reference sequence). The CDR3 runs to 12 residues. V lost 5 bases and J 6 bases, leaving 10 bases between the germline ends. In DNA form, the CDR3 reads TGTGCCAGCAGTCCCTTTAGGGCTGAAGCTTTCTTT. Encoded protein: CASSPFRAEAFF.

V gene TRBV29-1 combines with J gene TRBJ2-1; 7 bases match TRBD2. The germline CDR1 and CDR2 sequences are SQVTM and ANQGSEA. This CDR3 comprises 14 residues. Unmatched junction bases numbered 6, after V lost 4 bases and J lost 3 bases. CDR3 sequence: CSVVRGSSYNEQFF. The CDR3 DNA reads TGCAGCGTTGTACGCGGGAGTAGCTACAATGAGCAGTTCTTC.

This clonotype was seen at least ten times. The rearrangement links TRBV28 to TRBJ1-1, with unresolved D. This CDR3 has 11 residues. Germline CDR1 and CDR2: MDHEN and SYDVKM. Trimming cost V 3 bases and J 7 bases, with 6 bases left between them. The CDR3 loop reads CASSLHGEAFF. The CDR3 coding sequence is TGTGCCAGCAGTTTGCACGGTGAAGCTTTCTTT. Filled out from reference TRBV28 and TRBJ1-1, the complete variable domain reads DVKVTQSSRYLVKRTGEKVFLECVQDMDHENMFWYRQDPGLGLRLIYFSYDVKMKEKGDIPEGYSVSREKKERFSLILESASTNQTSMYLCASSLHGEAFFGQGTRLTVV.

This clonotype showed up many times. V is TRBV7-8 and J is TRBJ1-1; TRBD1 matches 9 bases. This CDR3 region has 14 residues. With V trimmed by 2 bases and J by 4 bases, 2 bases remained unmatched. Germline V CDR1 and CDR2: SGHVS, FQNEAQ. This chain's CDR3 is CASSLKTGGTEAFF. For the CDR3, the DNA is TGTGCCAGCAGCTTAAAGACAGGGGGCACTGAAGCTTTCTTT.

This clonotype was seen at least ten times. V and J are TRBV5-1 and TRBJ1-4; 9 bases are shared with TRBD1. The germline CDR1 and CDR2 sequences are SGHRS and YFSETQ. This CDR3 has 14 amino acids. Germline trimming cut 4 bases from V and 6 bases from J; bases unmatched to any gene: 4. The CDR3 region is CASSPWTGDEKLFF. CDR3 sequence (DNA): TGCGCCAGCAGCCCATGGACAGGGGATGAAAAACTGTTTTTT.

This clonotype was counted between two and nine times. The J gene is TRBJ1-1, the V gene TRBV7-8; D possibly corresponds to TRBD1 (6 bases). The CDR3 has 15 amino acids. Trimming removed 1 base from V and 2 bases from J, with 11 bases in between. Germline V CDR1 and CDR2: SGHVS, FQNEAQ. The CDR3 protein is CASSLGRTVNTEAFF. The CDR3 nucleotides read TGTGCCAGCAGCTTAGGGAGGACAGTAAACACTGAAGCTTTCTTT.

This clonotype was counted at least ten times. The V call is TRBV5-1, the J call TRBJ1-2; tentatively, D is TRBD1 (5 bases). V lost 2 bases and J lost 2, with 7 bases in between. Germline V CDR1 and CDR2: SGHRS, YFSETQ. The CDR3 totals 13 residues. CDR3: CASSFNRNYGYTF. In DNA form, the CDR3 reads TGCGCCAGCAGCTTTAACAGGAACTATGGCTACACCTTC.

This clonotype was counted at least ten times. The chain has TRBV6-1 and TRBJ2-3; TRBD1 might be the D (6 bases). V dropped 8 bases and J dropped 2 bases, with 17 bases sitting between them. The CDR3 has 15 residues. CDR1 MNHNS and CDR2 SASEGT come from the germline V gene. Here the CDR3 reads CASSGQTGLTDTQYF. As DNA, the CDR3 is TGTGCCAGCTCAGGACAGACGGGTCTCACAGATACGCAGTATTTT.

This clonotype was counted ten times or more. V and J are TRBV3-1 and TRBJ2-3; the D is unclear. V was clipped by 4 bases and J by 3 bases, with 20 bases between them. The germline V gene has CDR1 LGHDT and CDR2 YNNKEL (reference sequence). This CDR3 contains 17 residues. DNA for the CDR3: TGTGCCAGCAGCCGAGCCGCCGGCCCAGGCAAGACAGATACGCAGTATTTT. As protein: CASSRAAGPGKTDTQYF.

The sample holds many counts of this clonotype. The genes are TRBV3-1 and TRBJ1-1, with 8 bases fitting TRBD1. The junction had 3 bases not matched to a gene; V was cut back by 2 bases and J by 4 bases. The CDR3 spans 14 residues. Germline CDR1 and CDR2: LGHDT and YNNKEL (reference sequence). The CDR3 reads CASSQNRGSTEAFF. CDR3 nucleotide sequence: TGTGCCAGCAGCCAAAACAGGGGGAGCACTGAAGCTTTCTTT.

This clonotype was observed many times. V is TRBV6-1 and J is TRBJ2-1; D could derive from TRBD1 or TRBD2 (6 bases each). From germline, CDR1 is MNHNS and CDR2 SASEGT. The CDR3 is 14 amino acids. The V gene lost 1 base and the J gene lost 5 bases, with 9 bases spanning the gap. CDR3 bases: TGTGCCAGCAGTGAAGTAGGGGGGAACAATGAGCAGTTCTTC. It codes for CASSEVGGNNEQFF.

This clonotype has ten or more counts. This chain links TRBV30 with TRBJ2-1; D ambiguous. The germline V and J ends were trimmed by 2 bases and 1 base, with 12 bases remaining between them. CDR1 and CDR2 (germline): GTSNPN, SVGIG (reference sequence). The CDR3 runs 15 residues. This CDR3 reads CAWSIKGWSYNEQFF. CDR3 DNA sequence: TGTGCCTGGAGTATAAAGGGATGGTCCTACAATGAGCAGTTCTTC.

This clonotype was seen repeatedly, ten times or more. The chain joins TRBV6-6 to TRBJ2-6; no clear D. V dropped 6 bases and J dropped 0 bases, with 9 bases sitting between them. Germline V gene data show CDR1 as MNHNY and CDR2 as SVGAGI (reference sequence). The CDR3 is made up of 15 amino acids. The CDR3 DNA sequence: TGTGCCAGCAGCCCCACGAACTCTGGGGCCAACGTCCTGACTTTC. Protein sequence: CASSPTNSGANVLTF.

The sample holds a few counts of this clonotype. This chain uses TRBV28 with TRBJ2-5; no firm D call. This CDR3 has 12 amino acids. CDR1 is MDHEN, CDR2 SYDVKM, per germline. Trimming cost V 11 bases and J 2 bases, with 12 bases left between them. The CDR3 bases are TGTGCCGGCGACGGGCCTCAAGAGACCCAGTACTTC. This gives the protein CAGDGPQETQYF.

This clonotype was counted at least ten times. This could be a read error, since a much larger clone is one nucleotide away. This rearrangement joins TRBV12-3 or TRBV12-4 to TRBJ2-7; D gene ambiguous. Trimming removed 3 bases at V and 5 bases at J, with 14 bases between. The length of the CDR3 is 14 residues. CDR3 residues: CASSLSQVPDEQYF. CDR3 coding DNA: TGTGCCAGCAGTTTGAGTCAAGTCCCCGACGAGCAGTACTTC.

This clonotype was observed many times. CDR3 amino acids: CASSLAGGNYEQYF. CDR3 coding DNA: TGTGCCAGCAGCCTAGCGGGAGGAAATTACGAGCAGTACTTC. The V call is TRBV4-2, the J call TRBJ2-7; TRBD2 matches 10 bases. CDR1 and CDR2 (germline): LGHNA, YNFKEQ. The CDR3 has 14 residues. Trimming took 4 bases from V and 4 from J; bases not matched to a gene: 4.

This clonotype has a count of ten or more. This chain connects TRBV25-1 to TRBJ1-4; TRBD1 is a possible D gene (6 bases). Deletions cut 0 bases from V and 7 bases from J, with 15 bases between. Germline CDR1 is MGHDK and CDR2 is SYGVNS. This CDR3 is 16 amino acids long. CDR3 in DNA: TGTGCCAGCAGTGAATACCGCCCAGGGGCTTTTGAAAAACTGTTTTTT. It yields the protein CASSEYRPGAFEKLFF.

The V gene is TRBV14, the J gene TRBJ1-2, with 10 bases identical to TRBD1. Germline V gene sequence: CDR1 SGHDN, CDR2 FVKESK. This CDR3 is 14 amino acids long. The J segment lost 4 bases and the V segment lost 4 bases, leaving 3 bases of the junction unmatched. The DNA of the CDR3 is TGTGCCAGCAGCCGGGGACAGGGGACCTATGGCTACACCTTC. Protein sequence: CASSRGQGTYGYTF.

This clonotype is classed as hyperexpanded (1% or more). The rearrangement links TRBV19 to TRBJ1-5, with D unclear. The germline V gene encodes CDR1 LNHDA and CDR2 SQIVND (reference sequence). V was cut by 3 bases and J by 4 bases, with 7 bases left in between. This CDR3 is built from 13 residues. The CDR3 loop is CASSIDLNQPQHF. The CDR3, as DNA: TGTGCCAGTAGTATTGACCTAAATCAGCCCCAGCATTTT.

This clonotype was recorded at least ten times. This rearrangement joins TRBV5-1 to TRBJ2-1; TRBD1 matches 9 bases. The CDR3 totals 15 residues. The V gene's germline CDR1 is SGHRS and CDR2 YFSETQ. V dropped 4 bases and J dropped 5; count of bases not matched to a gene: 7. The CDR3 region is CASSIPQGANNEQFF. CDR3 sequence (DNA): TGCGCCAGCAGCATACCACAGGGGGCCAACAATGAGCAGTTCTTC.

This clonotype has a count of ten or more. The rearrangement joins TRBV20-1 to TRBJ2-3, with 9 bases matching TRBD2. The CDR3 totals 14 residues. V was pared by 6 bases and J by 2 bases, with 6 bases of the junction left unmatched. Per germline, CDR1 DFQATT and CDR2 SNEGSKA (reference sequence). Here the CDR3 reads CSAQTSGITDTQYF. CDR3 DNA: TGCAGTGCGCAGACTAGCGGCATCACAGATACGCAGTATTTT.

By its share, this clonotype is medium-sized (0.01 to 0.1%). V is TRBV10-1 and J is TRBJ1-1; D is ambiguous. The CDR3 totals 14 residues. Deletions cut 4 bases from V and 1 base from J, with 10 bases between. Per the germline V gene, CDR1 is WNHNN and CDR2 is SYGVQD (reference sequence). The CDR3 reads CASSASATNTEAFF. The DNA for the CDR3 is TGCGCCAGCAGTGCTTCGGCCACGAACACTGAAGCTTTCTTT.

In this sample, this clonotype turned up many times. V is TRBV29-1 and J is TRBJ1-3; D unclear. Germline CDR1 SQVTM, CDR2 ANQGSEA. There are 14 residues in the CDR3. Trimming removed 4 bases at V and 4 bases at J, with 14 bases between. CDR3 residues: CSVADPIKGNTIYF. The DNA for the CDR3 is TGCAGCGTTGCAGACCCAATAAAGGGAAACACCATATATTTT.

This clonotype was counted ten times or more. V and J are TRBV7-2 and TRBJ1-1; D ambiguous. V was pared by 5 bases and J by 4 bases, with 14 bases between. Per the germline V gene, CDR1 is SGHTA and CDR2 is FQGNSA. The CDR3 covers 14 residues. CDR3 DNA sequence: TGTGCCAGCAGCCTCAAGACGGCGGGCACTGAAGCTTTCTTT. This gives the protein CASSLKTAGTEAFF. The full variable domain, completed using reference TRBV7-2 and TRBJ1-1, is GAGVSQSPSNKVTEKGKDVELRCDPISGHTALYWYRQSLGQGLEFLIYFQGNSAPDKSGLPSDRFSAERTGGSVSTLTIQRTQQEDSAVYLCASSLKTAGTEAFFGQGTRLTVV.

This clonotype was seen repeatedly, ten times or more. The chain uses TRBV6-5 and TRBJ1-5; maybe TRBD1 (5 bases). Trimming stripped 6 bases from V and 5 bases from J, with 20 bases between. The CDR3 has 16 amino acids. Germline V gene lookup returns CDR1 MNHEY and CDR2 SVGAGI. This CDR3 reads CASRPPRDSSYQPQHF. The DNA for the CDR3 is TGTGCCAGCAGACCTCCTAGAGACAGTTCCTATCAGCCCCAGCATTTT.

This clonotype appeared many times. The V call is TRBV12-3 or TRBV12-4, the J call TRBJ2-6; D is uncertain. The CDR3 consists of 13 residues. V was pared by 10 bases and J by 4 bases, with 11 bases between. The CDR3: CATTVGGANVLTF. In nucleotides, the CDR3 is TGTGCCACCACGGTAGGGGGGGCCAACGTCCTGACTTTC.